This is a list of T cell receptor beta chains from one sample in a study of post-analysis software for immune sequencing data. TCRdb recomputed calls from the PCR reads with MiXCR, one row per CDR3 protein. The repertoire holds 700,000 to 900,000 distinct CDR3 sequences, with 46% as singletons. What was sequenced was blood. The receptors derive from a girl between 5 and 17 years old with multiple sclerosis. The CDR3 runs from the conserved cysteine through the conserved F or W. Each record gives: clone size, J gene, D gene, V gene, CDR3 length, CDR3 protein, CDR3 DNA. A D gene is named only where the DNA matches it firmly. Size tells how often a clone was seen (once, few, many) or the class of an expanded clone, and some rows leave it out.

clone_size: .
j_call: TRBJ2-1
d_call: TRBD2
v_call: TRBV12-3/TRBV12-4
cdr3_length: 15
cdr3_aa: CASRGGGVPDNEQFF
cdr3_nt: TGTGCCAGCAGAGGCGGGGGAGTACCGGACAATGAGCAGTTCTTC

clone_size: .
j_call: TRBJ2-1
d_call: .
v_call: TRBV14
cdr3_length: 15
cdr3_aa: CASSRDQSSYNEQFF
cdr3_nt: TGTGCCAGCAGCCGAGACCAGAGCTCCTACAATGAGCAGTTCTTC

clone_size: few
j_call: TRBJ2-7
d_call: .
v_call: TRBV7-2
cdr3_length: 17
cdr3_aa: CASNLFNKAGASYEQYF
cdr3_nt: TGTGCCAGCAACCTCTTTAACAAGGCAGGGGCTTCCTACGAGCAGTACTTC

clone_size: .
j_call: TRBJ1-4
d_call: TRBD1
v_call: TRBV20-1
cdr3_length: 16
cdr3_aa: CSARSKPGQTNEKLFF
cdr3_nt: TGCAGTGCTAGATCCAAACCGGGACAGACTAATGAAAAACTGTTTTTT

clone_size: .
j_call: TRBJ1-1
d_call: .
v_call: TRBV3-1
cdr3_length: 11
cdr3_aa: CASSSGPRAFF
cdr3_nt: TGTGCCAGCAGTTCAGGGCCAAGAGCTTTCTTT

clone_size: few
j_call: TRBJ2-3
d_call: .
v_call: TRBV4-2
cdr3_length: 17
cdr3_aa: CASSQRGTVLSTDTQYF
cdr3_nt: TGTGCCAGCAGCCAACGCGGGACAGTCCTTAGCACAGATACGCAGTATTTT

clone_size: few
j_call: TRBJ2-1
d_call: .
v_call: TRBV9
cdr3_length: 15
cdr3_aa: CASNPGTPSWDEQFF
cdr3_nt: TGTGCCAGCAACCCCGGGACACCATCGTGGGATGAGCAGTTCTTC

clone_size: .
j_call: TRBJ2-1
d_call: TRBD2
v_call: TRBV20-1
cdr3_length: 15
cdr3_aa: CSATVTSGENNEQFF
cdr3_nt: TGCAGTGCCACCGTGACTAGCGGAGAAAACAATGAGCAGTTCTTC

clone_size: few
j_call: TRBJ2-7
d_call: .
v_call: TRBV20-1
cdr3_length: 13
cdr3_aa: CSARPGGVYEQYF
cdr3_nt: TGCAGTGCTAGACCAGGGGGGGTCTACGAGCAGTACTTC

clone_size: .
j_call: TRBJ2-5
d_call: .
v_call: TRBV3-1
cdr3_length: 13
cdr3_aa: CASSQGATGTQYF
cdr3_nt: TGTGCCAGCAGCCAAGGGGCAACAGGGACCCAGTACTTC